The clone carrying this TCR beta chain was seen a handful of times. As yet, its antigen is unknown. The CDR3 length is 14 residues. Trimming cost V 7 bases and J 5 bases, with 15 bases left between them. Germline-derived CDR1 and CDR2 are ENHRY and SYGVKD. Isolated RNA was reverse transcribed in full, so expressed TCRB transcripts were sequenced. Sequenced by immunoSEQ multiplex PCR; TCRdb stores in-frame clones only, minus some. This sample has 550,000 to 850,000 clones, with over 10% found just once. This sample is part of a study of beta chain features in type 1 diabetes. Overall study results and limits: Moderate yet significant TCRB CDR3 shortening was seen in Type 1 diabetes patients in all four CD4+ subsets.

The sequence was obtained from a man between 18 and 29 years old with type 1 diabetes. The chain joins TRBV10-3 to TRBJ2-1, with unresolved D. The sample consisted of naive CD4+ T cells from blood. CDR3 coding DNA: TGTGCCATCATGAGATCTAGTGGTGACAATGAGCAGTTCTTC. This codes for CAIMRSSGDNEQFF.